This T cell receptor beta chain comes out of a study of T cells in Graves' hyperthyroidism and ophthalmopathy. This CDR3 region has 14 residues. CDR1 LNHNV and CDR2 YYDKDF come from the germline V gene (reference sequence). Trimming stripped 5 bases from V and 6 bases from J, with 13 bases between. From RNA transcripts, TCR beta CDR3 regions were amplified. First-round RT-PCR targeting the TCR CDR3 was performed with the HTBI primer set. TCRdb itself ran the multiplex PCR reads through MiXCR, one entry per CDR3 protein. Of some 440,000 distinct CDR3 sequences listed, around 14% are singletons. Input material: blood. The chain employs TRBV15 and TRBJ2-2, with a possible D match to TRBD1 (6 bases). The clonotype comes from a woman aged 18-29 years with Graves' hyperthyroidism. CDR3 sequence (DNA): TGTGCCACCAGCGGTAAACAGGGTCCCGGGGAGCTGTTTTTT. Its protein is CATSGKQGPGELFF.